One and the same sample provided the 28 T cell receptor beta chains below, sequenced in a study of shared clonotypes between healthy human individuals (dated by TCRdb to 2018 to 2020). For the CD8 naive samples, CD45RO-negative cells were positively selected for CCR7, yielding a CD45RA+CCR7+ population from which TemRA cells were excluded. The library was built by means of the immunoSEQ multiplex PCR assay. Held by TCRdb, this immuneACCESS table contains in-frame sequences only and omits some clones. Under half of the omission traces to an unresolved V gene where checked; the cause of the rest is unknown. The sample has about 590,000 clones on record, just under 97% of them singletons. The leading ten clones occupy about 0.11% of the sample. Sequenced sample: naive CD8+ T cells sorted from blood. What the cell subset or site label conveys for this sample: CD45RA+CCR7+. Receptors were obtained from a woman in her twenties or thirties in good health.

The chain uses TRBV6-5 and TRBJ1-1, with D perhaps matching TRBD1 (5 bases). The CDR3 is 16 residues long. Germline CDR1 is MNHEY and CDR2 is SVGAGI. V lost 0 bases and J lost 4, with 15 bases in between. This CDR3 reads CASSYSIRVGGTEAFF. DNA for the CDR3: TGTGCCAGCAGTTACTCGATCAGGGTCGGCGGCACTGAAGCTTTCTTT.

This clone has just one count. V gene TRBV4-1 combines with J gene TRBJ2-5; D perhaps matches TRBD1 (6 bases). Judging by the DNA end, TRBJ2-7 fits better; the J call may be wrong. This CDR3 spans 16 amino acids. Germline V gives CDR1 MGHRA, CDR2 YSYEKL. CDR3 coding DNA: TGCGCCAGCAGCCAGGATCTAGGGGGTGAGTCCTACGAGCAGTACTTC. Its protein is CASSQDLGGESYEQYF.

The chain couples TRBV5-4 to TRBJ2-7; 14 bases map to TRBD2. The CDR3 is 16 amino acids. J gave up 2 bases and V 3 bases, and 4 bases lay outside the gene matches. Germline CDR1 reads SGHNT; CDR2 reads YYREEE (reference sequence). The CDR3 coding sequence is TGTGCCAGCAGCTCAGAGGGACTAGCGGGAGCCTACGAGCAGTACTTC. Translating gives CASSSEGLAGAYEQYF.

This clone was observed a few times. The rearrangement joins TRBV2 to TRBJ2-1; D is perhaps TRBD1 (6 bases). Germline V lookup: CDR1 SNHLY, CDR2 FYNNEI. The CDR3 sequence is 15 residues long. Trimming shortened V by 1 base and J by 2 bases, and 9 bases separated the two germline ends. CDR3 sequence reads: CASSEGGGPYNEQFF. Here the CDR3 DNA reads TGTGCCAGCAGTGAAGGTGGGGGCCCCTACAATGAGCAGTTCTTC.

The chain carries TRBV30 and TRBJ2-3, with no clear D. The ends were cut back, 2 bases at V and 2 bases at J, with 17 bases in the middle. Looked up from germline, CDR1 is GTSNPN and CDR2 is SVGIG (reference sequence). This CDR3 has 16 residues. This CDR3 is CAWSRLKRLHTDTQYF. DNA of the CDR3: TGTGCCTGGAGTCGCCTGAAACGCTTACACACAGATACGCAGTATTTT.

The rearrangement joins TRBV5-6 to TRBJ2-1, with D perhaps TRBD2 (5 bases). V shed 2 bases and J shed 3 bases, with 12 bases lying between them. The CDR3 totals 15 residues. In germline, CDR1 is SGHDT, CDR2 YYEEEE. The CDR3 protein is CASSFDGNSYNEQFF. CDR3 in DNA: TGTGCCAGCAGCTTCGACGGGAACAGCTACAATGAGCAGTTCTTC.

The DNA of the CDR3 is TGTGCCAGCAGTTACTTGAGGGGGTTGCGAGAGACCCAGTACTTC. It encodes CASSYLRGLRETQYF. The chain couples TRBV6-6 to TRBJ2-5; TRBD1 is a possible D gene (6 bases). Germline V gives CDR1 MNHNY, CDR2 SVGAGI (reference sequence). The CDR3 is 15 amino acids. Trimming pared 1 base from V and 4 bases from J, leaving 13 bases between.

Comments on this clone: The junction differs from germline at one of its ends, possibly a read error. The DNA of the CDR3 is TGTGCCAGCAGTATATGGTCGGATACGCAGTATTTT. This sequence encodes CASSIWSDTQYF. The chain recombines TRBV28 with TRBJ2-3, with unresolved D. CDR1 and CDR2 from the germline V gene are MDHEN and SYDVKM. The CDR3 runs to 12 residues.

The V call is TRBV11-1, the J call TRBJ1-1; 8 nucleotides line up with TRBD1. The CDR3 length is 14 residues. V shed 7 bases and J 4 bases; nucleotides not matched to a gene: 8. Per germline, CDR1 SGHAT and CDR2 FQDESV (reference sequence). For the CDR3, the DNA is TGTGCCAGCACCCCACAGGGGGGATTCACTGAAGCTTTCTTT. This sequence encodes CASTPQGGFTEAFF.

The V gene is TRBV7-9, the J gene TRBJ1-4; 11 bases map to TRBD1. The V gene end was trimmed by 6 bases and the J gene end by 2 bases; junction bases not matched to a gene: 8. In germline, CDR1 is SEHNR, CDR2 FQNEAQ (reference sequence). This CDR3 is 17 amino acids long. The CDR3 spells CASSRGQGASTNEKLFF. In nucleotides, the CDR3 is TGTGCCAGCAGTCGAGGACAGGGGGCTTCTACTAATGAAAAACTGTTTTTT.

This clone came up once. The chain combines TRBV27 with TRBJ2-6; either TRBD1 or TRBD2 may fit D (5 bases each). With 1 base removed from V and 1 base from J, the gap between germline ends came to 8 bases. CDR3 length: 16 amino acids. CDR1 and CDR2 from the germline V gene are MNHEY and SMNVEV (reference sequence). The CDR3: CASSLLGESGANVLTF. CDR3 coding DNA: TGTGCCAGCAGTTTATTGGGGGAATCTGGGGCCAACGTCCTGACTTTC. Complete variable domain (other parts from reference TRBV27 and TRBJ2-6): EAQVTQNPRYLITVTGKKLTVTCSQNMNHEYMSWYRQDPGLGLRQIYYSMNVEVTDKGDVPEGYKVSRKEKRNFPLILESPSPNQTSLYFCASSLLGESGANVLTFGAGSRLTVL.

This clone was counted once. In DNA, the CDR3 is TGTGCCAGCTCACCGGACGGTCGGTTTGAGACCCAGTACTTC. It codes for CASSPDGRFETQYF. This chain connects TRBV18 to TRBJ2-5; D gene ambiguous. Germline V CDR1 and CDR2: KGHSH, LQKENI. V dropped 3 bases and J dropped 5 bases, with 13 bases sitting between them. This CDR3 is built from 14 residues.

V and J are TRBV10-3 and TRBJ2-1; D may be TRBD2 (5 bases). The CDR3 extends over 15 amino acids. Trimming took off 0 bases at V and 5 bases at J, with 11 bases between the two ends. Germline V gene data show CDR1 as ENHRY and CDR2 as SYGVKD. The CDR3 sequence: CAISESAVGNNEQFF. CDR3 sequence (DNA): TGTGCCATCAGTGAGTCAGCGGTCGGGAACAATGAGCAGTTCTTC.

This chain links TRBV9 with TRBJ1-1, with 7 bases lining up with TRBD1. Looked up from germline, CDR1 is SGDLS and CDR2 is YYNGEE. V lost 0 bases and J lost 3; bases outside the gene matches: 23. CDR3 length: 21 residues. The DNA for the CDR3 is TGTGCCAGCAGCGTAGGAGAGCCCCACATTAACAGGGGTTGGGGGGACACTGAAGCTTTCTTT. It is translated as CASSVGEPHINRGWGDTEAFF.

This clone was picked up one time. Other DNA variants within this sample encode the same CDR3. This chain uses TRBV9 with TRBJ2-5; D gene ambiguous. V was clipped by 3 bases and J by 4 bases, with 1 base between them. This CDR3 spans 10 amino acids. Germline CDR1 SGDLS, CDR2 YYNGEE. CDR3 sequence: CASSGETQYF. The CDR3 bases are TGTGCCAGCAGCGGAGAGACCCAGTACTTC.

The CDR3 bases are TGTGCCAGCAGCTCCCTGCGCGGGTCCAGCTCTGGGGCCAACGTCCTGACTTTC. Amino acids: CASSSLRGSSSGANVLTF. The chain joins TRBV7-8 to TRBJ2-6; possible D gene TRBD2, 5 bases. Germline V gene sequence: CDR1 SGHVS, CDR2 FQNEAQ. V lost 4 bases and J 0 bases, leaving 16 bases between the germline ends. The CDR3 contains 18 residues.

The J gene is TRBJ1-2, the V gene TRBV25-1; perhaps TRBD1 as D (5 bases). The CDR3 spans 15 residues. Trimming took 0 bases from V and 4 from J, leaving 12 bases between them. Germline loops: CDR1 MGHDK, CDR2 SYGVNS. The chain's CDR3 is CASSEYGGTGYGYTF. For the CDR3, the DNA is TGTGCCAGCAGTGAATACGGGGGGACGGGCTATGGCTACACCTTC.

The chain employs TRBV13 and TRBJ1-2; D is unresolved. This CDR3 has 16 residues. V was pared by 4 bases and J by 3 bases, with 18 bases between. CDR1 is PRHDT and CDR2 is FYEKMQ in the germline V gene (reference sequence). This CDR3 is CASSWRDESLHYGYTF. The DNA of the CDR3 is TGTGCCAGCAGCTGGAGGGATGAATCTCTCCACTATGGCTACACCTTC. Together with reference TRBV13 and TRBJ1-2, the CDR3 gives the full variable domain: AAGVIQSPRHLIKEKRETATLKCYPIPRHDTVYWYQQGPGQDPQFLISFYEKMQSDKGSIPDRFSAQQFSDYHSELNMSSLELGDSALYFCASSWRDESLHYGYTFGSGTRLTVV.

This chain links TRBV15 with TRBJ2-3, with 14 positions matching TRBD2. The CDR3 is 19 residues long. Trimming took 4 bases from V and 0 from J; bases not matched to a gene: 9. The germline V gene has CDR1 LNHNV and CDR2 YYDKDF (reference sequence). The CDR3 reads CATSTTGTSGSFSTDTQYF. CDR3 coding DNA: TGTGCCACCAGCACCACCGGGACTAGCGGGAGTTTTAGCACAGATACGCAGTATTTT.

This chain links TRBV6-6 with TRBJ2-1; 8 nucleotides match TRBD2. CDR1 and CDR2 (germline): MNHNY, SVGAGI (reference sequence). The CDR3 is 14 residues long. Trimming took 1 base from V and 8 from J; bases not matched to a gene: 4. The CDR3 sequence: CASSYWGLVHEQFF. CDR3 nucleotides: TGTGCCAGCAGTTACTGGGGACTAGTTCATGAGCAGTTCTTC.

As concerns this clone: Germline and junction disagree at one end, which may indicate a read error. The genes are TRBV6-5 and TRBJ2-3; D not certain. The CDR3 spans 14 residues. From germline, CDR1 is MNHEY and CDR2 SVGAGI. The CDR3 region is CAISDDLGTDTQYF. In DNA form, the CDR3 reads TGTGCCATCAGTGACGATCTGGGCACAGATACGCAGTATTTT.

V gene TRBV6-5 combines with J gene TRBJ2-1; D call uncertain. The CDR3 runs 13 residues. V shed 10 bases and J shed 2 bases, with 12 bases lying between them. Germline CDR1 MNHEY, CDR2 SVGAGI. The CDR3 DNA reads as TGTGCCACCAGCTCGGCCCCCTACAATGAGCAGTTCTTC. Translation gives CATSSAPYNEQFF.

The rearrangement joins TRBV28 to TRBJ2-3; 9 bases agree with TRBD2. The CDR3 extends over 15 amino acids. J was trimmed by 6 bases and V by 3 bases; bases with no gene match: 7. CDR1 MDHEN and CDR2 SYDVKM come from the germline V gene. This CDR3 is CASSLESSGMDTQYF. The CDR3 coding sequence is TGTGCCAGCAGTTTGGAGTCTAGCGGGATGGATACGCAGTATTTT. The entire variable domain, with the rest obtained from reference TRBV28 and TRBJ2-3, is as follows: DVKVTQSSRYLVKRTGEKVFLECVQDMDHENMFWYRQDPGLGLRLIYFSYDVKMKEKGDIPEGYSVSREKKERFSLILESASTNQTSMYLCASSLESSGMDTQYFGPGTRLTVL.

J is TRBJ2-7 and V is TRBV27; D call uncertain. This CDR3 has 14 residues. V lost 8 bases and J lost 6, with 20 bases in between. The germline CDR1 and CDR2 sequences are MNHEY and SMNVEV (reference sequence). The CDR3 DNA is TGTGCCAGCCACCAGGCTAGTAACGTGGCCGAGCAGTACTTC. Translation: CASHQASNVAEQYF.

The rearrangement links TRBV6-5 to TRBJ2-5; TRBD2 aligns across 11 bases. Judging by the DNA end, TRBJ2-7 fits better; the J call may be wrong. The CDR3 totals 14 residues. CDR1 is MNHEY, CDR2 SVGAGI, per germline. CDR3 DNA: TGTGCCAGCAGTCCGACTAGCGGGAAGGGCGAGCAGTACTTC. It encodes CASSPTSGKGEQYF.

The rearrangement uses TRBV19 and TRBJ1-2; TRBD1 aligns across 9 bases. Germline V CDR1 and CDR2: LNHDA, SQIVND (reference sequence). Trimming took 5 bases from V and 4 from J; bases not matched to a gene: 8. There are 15 residues in the CDR3. CDR3 residues: CASSPGQGLLYGYTF. Written as DNA, the CDR3 is TGTGCCAGTAGTCCGGGACAGGGACTTCTCTATGGCTACACCTTC.

This chain joins TRBV6-4 and TRBJ2-7; maybe TRBD2 (7 bases). This CDR3 is built from 17 residues. V was trimmed by 4 bases and J by 1 base, leaving 20 bases between them. Germline CDR1 is MRHNA and CDR2 is SNTAGT. CDR3 amino acids: CASSGSPRGGPSYEQYF. The DNA for the CDR3 is TGTGCCAGCAGTGGCTCCCCTAGGGGGGGCCCTTCCTACGAGCAGTACTTC.

V gene TRBV29-1 combines with J gene TRBJ2-1; tentatively, D is TRBD2 (6 bases). This CDR3 is built from 18 residues. Germline V CDR1 and CDR2: SQVTM, ANQGSEA. Trimming took off 1 base at V and 2 bases at J, with 21 bases between the two ends. For the CDR3, the DNA is TGCAGCGTTGAAGGGTCTCCTAGCGAAACGCATCCCTACAATGAGCAGTTCTTC. Residues: CSVEGSPSETHPYNEQFF.